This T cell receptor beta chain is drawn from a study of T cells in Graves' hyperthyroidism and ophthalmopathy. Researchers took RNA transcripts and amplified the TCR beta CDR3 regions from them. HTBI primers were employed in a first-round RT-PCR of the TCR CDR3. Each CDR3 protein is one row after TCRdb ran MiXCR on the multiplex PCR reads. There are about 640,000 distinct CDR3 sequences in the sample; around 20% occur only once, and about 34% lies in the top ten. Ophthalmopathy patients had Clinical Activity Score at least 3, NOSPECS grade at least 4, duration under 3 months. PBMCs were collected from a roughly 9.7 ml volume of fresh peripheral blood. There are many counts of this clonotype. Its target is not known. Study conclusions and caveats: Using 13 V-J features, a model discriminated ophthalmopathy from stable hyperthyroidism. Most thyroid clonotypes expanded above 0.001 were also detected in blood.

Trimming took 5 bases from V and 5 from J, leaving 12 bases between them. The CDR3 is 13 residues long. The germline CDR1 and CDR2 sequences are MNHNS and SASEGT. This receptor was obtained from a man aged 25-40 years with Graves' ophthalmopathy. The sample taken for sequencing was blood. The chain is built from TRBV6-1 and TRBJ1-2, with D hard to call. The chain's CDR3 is CASSSGRVYGYTF. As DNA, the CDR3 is TGTGCCAGCAGTTCCGGACGGGTTTATGGCTACACCTTC.